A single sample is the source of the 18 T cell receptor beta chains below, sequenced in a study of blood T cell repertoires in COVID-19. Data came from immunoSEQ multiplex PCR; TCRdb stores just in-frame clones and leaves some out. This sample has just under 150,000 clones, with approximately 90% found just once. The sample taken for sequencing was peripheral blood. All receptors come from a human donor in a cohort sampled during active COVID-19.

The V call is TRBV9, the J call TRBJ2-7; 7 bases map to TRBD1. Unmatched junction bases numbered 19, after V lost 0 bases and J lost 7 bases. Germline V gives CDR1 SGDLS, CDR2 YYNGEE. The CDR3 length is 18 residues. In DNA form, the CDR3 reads TGTGCCAGCAGCGTAGTCGGGAAGGAGACAGGGCGCGCCGGGGAGCAGTACTTC. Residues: CASSVVGKETGRAGEQYF.

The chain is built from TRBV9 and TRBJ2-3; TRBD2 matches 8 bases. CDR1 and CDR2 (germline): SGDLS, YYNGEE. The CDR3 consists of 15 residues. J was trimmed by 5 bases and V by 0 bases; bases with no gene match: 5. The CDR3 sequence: CASSVAAGARDTQYF. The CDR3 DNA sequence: TGTGCCAGCAGCGTAGCAGCGGGGGCGCGAGATACGCAGTATTTT.

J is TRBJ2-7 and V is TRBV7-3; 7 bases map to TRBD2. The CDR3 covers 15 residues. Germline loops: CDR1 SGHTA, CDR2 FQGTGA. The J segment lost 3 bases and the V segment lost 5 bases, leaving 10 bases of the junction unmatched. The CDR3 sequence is CASSPVPGLLYEQYF. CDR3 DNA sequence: TGTGCCAGCAGCCCAGTACCGGGACTACTCTACGAGCAGTACTTC.

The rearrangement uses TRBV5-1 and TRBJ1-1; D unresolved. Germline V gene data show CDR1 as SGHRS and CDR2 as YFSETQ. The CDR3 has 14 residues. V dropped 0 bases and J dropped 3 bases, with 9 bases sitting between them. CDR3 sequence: CASSLDGAHTEAFF. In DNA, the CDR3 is TGCGCCAGCAGCTTGGACGGAGCGCACACTGAAGCTTTCTTT.

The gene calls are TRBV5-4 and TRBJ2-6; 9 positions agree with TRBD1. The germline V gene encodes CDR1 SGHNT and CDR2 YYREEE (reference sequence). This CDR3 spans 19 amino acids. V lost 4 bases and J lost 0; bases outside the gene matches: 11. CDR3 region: CASSDGSGTGISGANVLTF. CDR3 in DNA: TGTGCCAGCAGCGACGGGTCCGGGACAGGGATCTCTGGGGCCAACGTCCTGACTTTC.

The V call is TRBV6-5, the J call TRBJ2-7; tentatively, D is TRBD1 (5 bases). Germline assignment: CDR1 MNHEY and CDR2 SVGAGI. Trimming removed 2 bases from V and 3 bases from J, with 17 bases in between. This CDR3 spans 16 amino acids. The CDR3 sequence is CASSYNFQGDGYEQYF. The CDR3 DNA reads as TGTGCCAGCAGTTACAATTTTCAGGGTGATGGCTACGAGCAGTACTTC.

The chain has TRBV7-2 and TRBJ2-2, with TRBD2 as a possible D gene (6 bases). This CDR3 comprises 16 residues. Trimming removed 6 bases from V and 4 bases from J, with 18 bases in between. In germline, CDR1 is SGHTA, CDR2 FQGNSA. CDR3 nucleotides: TGTGCCAGCAGACCGCCGAGCTCCGGGAGCACCGGGGAGCTGTTTTTT. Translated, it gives CASRPPSSGSTGELFF.

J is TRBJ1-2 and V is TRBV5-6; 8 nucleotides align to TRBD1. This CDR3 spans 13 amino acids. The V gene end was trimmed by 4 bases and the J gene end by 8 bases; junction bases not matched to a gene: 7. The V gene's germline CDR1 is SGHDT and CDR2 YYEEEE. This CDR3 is CASSPDRGVGYTF. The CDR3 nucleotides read TGTGCCAGCAGCCCAGACAGGGGTGTCGGCTACACCTTC.

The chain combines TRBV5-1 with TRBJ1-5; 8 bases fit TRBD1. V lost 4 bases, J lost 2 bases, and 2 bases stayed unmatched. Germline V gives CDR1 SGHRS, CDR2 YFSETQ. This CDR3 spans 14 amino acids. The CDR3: CASSPTGGNQPQHF. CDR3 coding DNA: TGCGCCAGCAGCCCGACAGGGGGCAATCAGCCCCAGCATTTT. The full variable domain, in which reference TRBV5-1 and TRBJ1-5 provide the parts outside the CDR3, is KAGVTQTPRYLIKTRGQQVTLSCSPISGHRSVSWYQQTPGQGLQFLFEYFSETQRNKGNFPGRFSGRQFSNSRSEMNVSTLELGDSALYLCASSPTGGNQPQHFGDGTRLSIL.

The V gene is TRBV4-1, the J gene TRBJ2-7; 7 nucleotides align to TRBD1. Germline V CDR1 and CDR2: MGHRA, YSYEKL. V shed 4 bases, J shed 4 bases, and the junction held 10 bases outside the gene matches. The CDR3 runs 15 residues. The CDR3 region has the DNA TGCGCCAGCAGCCCACCGGAGACAGGGAAATACGAGCAGTACTTC. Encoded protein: CASSPPETGKYEQYF.

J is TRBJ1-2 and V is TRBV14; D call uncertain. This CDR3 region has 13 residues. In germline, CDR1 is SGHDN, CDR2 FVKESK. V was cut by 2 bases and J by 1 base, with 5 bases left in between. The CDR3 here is CASSQQINYGYTF. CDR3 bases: TGTGCCAGCAGCCAACAGATTAACTATGGCTACACCTTC.

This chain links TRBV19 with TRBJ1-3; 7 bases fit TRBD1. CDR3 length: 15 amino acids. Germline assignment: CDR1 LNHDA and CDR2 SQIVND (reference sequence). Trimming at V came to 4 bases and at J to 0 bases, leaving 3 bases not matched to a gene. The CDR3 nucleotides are TGTGCCAGTAGTACCTGGACAGGCTCTGGAAACACCATATATTTT. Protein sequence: CASSTWTGSGNTIYF.

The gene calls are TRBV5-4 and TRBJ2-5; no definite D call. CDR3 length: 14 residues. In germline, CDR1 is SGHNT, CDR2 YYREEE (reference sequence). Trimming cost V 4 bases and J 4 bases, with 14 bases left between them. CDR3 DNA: TGTGCCAGCAGCCCGCCGGGTGGTACAGAGACCCAGTACTTC. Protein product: CASSPPGGTETQYF.

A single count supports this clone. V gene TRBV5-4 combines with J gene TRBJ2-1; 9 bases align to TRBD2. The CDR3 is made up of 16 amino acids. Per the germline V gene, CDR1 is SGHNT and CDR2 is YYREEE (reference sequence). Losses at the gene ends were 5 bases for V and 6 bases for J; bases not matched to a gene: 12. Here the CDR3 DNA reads TGTGCCAGCAGTCCCCCGTCGGGACTAGCCAGCAATGAGCAGTTCTTC. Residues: CASSPPSGLASNEQFF.

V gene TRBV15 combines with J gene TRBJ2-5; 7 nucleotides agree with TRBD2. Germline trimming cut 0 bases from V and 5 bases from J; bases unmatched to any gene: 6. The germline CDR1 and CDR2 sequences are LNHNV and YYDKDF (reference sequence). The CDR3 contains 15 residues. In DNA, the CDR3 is TGTGCCACCAGCAGAGATTTGGCGGGGGTTGAGACCCAGTACTTC. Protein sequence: CATSRDLAGVETQYF.

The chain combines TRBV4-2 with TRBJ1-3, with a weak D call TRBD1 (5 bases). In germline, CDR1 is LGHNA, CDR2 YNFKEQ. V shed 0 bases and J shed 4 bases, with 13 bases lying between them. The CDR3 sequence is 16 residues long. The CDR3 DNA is TGTGCCAGCAGCCAAGACGGCGGAGGGGTCGGAAACACCATATATTTT. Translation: CASSQDGGGVGNTIYF.

Here the CDR3 reads CASSISQARGLYGYTF. In DNA form, the CDR3 reads TGTGCCAGTAGTATTTCCCAGGCCAGGGGGCTCTATGGCTACACCTTC. The chain recombines TRBV19 with TRBJ1-2; 8 nucleotides agree with TRBD1. V was pared by 3 bases and J by 4 bases, with 10 bases of the junction left unmatched. Germline values: CDR1 LNHDA, CDR2 SQIVND (reference sequence). CDR3 size: 16 residues.

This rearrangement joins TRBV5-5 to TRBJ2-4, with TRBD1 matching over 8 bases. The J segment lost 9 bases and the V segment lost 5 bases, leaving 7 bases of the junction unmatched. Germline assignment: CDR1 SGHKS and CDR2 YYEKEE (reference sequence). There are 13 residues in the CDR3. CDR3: CASSRQGLAIQYF. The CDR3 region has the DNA TGTGCCAGCAGTCGACAGGGGTTGGCCATTCAGTACTTC.